This TCR beta chain was identified in a study of shared clonotypes between healthy human individuals. On this clone itself: Its matching antigen is unknown.

The study's findings and limits: Generally, naive subsets (rather than memory subsets) showed larger estimated richness.

CD45RO-negative cells were positively selected for CCR7, leaving out terminally differentiated effector memory CD45RA+ cells. Each donor was a Caucasian adult residing in Nashville, Tennessee. Deep-level running was used for the assay. TCRdb's copy holds only in-frame clones and misses some; the assay was immunoSEQ multiplex PCR. Here the sample spans around 1.9 million clones, about 93% being singletons. The CDR3 consists of 15 residues. CDR1 MNHNY and CDR2 SVGAGI come from the germline V gene (reference sequence). Trimming took off 3 bases at V and 2 bases at J, with 12 bases between the two ends. The specimen was naive CD8+ T cells from PBMCs. This rearrangement joins TRBV6-6 to TRBJ2-3; the D is unclear. The sequence came from a man aged 18 to 30 in good health. Some clones in this sample may be carry-over from other donors' samples. In DNA form, the CDR3 reads TGTGCCAGCAGTTATGAGTTAGTGATCACAGATACGCAGTATTTT. Translation gives CASSYELVITDTQYF.